What follows is one T cell receptor (beta chain) and its context. The antigen is not known. TCRdb recomputed calls from the RT-PCR reads with MiXCR, one row per CDR3 protein. The sample lists 500,000 to 600,000 distinct CDR3 sequences, approximately 15% occurring once. The CDR3 runs 14 residues. Germline V gene lookup returns CDR1 DFQATT and CDR2 SNEGSKA (reference sequence). V lost 3 bases to trimming and J lost 4 bases; unmatched junction nucleotides: 6. The source of the sample is a study of response to subunit inactivated influenza vaccine. Whole-study results and caveats: Authors suggested each seasonal influenza vaccination recruits few new T cells.

The receptor was isolated from a man aged 45-69 years who received an inactivated influenza vaccine. This rearrangement joins TRBV20-1 to TRBJ2-7; 10 nucleotides agree with TRBD1. The sequencing used CD4+ T cells sorted from PBMCs, collected around 25 months after vaccination. In DNA form, the CDR3 reads TGCAGTGCTAGTCCCGACAGGGGGCTATACGAGCAGTACTTC. Amino acids: CSASPDRGLYEQYF.